Listed below are T cell receptor beta chains from one sample, sequenced in a study of cytomegalovirus exposure and HLA in healthy donors. Profiled with immunoSEQ multiplex PCR; TCRdb holds only in-frame clones, not every one. This table has around 150,000 clones, roughly 88% appearing once. The specimen was PBMCs. These receptors were obtained from a man between 18 and 35 years old in good health and CMV-seropositive. Both conserved end residues are part of each CDR3. D genes are given only for firm matches. Only some rows state a clone size, as once, few, many or a class for expanded clones.

D gene,V gene,CDR3 length,J gene,clone size,CDR3 protein,CDR3 DNA
NA,TRBV4-3,15,TRBJ1-1,NA,CASSQDAGQNTEAFF,TGCGCCAGCAGCCAAGATGCCGGACAGAACACTGAAGCTTTCTTT
NA,TRBV7-2,13,TRBJ1-1,NA,CASSPTGNTEAFF,TGTGCCAGCAGCCCAACAGGGAACACTGAAGCTTTCTTT
TRBD1,TRBV11-2,16,TRBJ2-5,once,CASSLGHRGNGETQYF,TGTGCCAGCAGCTTAGGTCACAGGGGTAACGGCGAGACCCAGTACTTC
NA,TRBV5-6,18,TRBJ2-5,once,CASSYGGGRVSAEETQYF,TGTGCCAGCAGCTACGGCGGCGGCAGGGTGAGTGCCGAAGAGACCCAGTACTTC
TRBD2,TRBV4-3,13,TRBJ2-7,NA,CASSLGGDYEQYF,TGCGCCAGCAGCCTCGGGGGGGACTACGAGCAGTACTTC
TRBD1,TRBV12-5,14,TRBJ1-1,NA,CASGWGQMNREAFF,TGTGCTAGTGGTTGGGGACAGATGAACAGGGAAGCTTTCTTT
TRBD2,TRBV19,14,TRBJ2-1,NA,CASTTGGSYNEQFF,TGTGCCAGTACAACGGGGGGTTCCTACAATGAGCAGTTCTTC
TRBD2,TRBV9,15,TRBJ2-7,NA,CASSVGSGGPYEQYF,TGTGCCAGCAGCGTAGGTAGCGGGGGCCCCTACGAGCAGTACTTC
NA,TRBV14,15,TRBJ1-2,NA,CASSQDFRPAGGYTF,TGTGCCAGCAGCCAAGATTTCCGCCCTGCGGGCGGCTACACCTTC
TRBD1,TRBV6-5,13,TRBJ2-7,NA,CASGSGTAYEQYF,TGTGCCAGCGGCTCCGGGACAGCCTACGAGCAGTACTTC
NA,TRBV10-1,15,TRBJ1-2,NA,CASRDSIASDSRTYF,TGCGCCAGCAGGGACAGTATAGCATCGGACTCCCGGACCTACTTC
TRBD1,TRBV4-1,19,TRBJ2-1,NA,CASSRPGQGALAGVNEQFF,TGCGCCAGCAGCCGACCGGGACAGGGGGCCCTAGCGGGGGTTAATGAGCAGTTCTTC
TRBD2,TRBV12-5,14,TRBJ2-7,NA,CASGPPGGAQEQYF,TGTGCTAGTGGTCCGCCCGGGGGGGCTCAAGAGCAGTACTTC
NA,TRBV9,17,TRBJ1-6,NA,CASSVGKEGFYNSPPHF,TGTGCCAGCAGCGTAGGTAAGGAGGGGTTCTATAATTCACCCCCCCACTTT
NA,TRBV29-1,15,TRBJ2-3,NA,CSVEWALIRTDTQYF,TGCAGCGTCGAATGGGCCCTTATACGCACAGATACGCAGTATTTT
NA,TRBV2,14,TRBJ1-2,NA,CASSGLREGDGYTF,TGTGCCAGCAGTGGACTTCGGGAGGGAGATGGCTACACCTTC
TRBD2,TRBV4-1,16,TRBJ2-7,NA,CASSQAAGGGAGEQYF,TGCGCCAGCAGCCAAGCCGCCGGCGGGGGGGCCGGAGAGCAGTACTTC
TRBD1,TRBV27,18,TRBJ1-2,once,CASSEKPGQGAFGYGYTF,TGTGCCAGCAGCGAAAAGCCGGGACAGGGGGCCTTCGGCTATGGCTACACCTTC
NA,TRBV7-9,12,TRBJ2-5,NA,CASSLGGREEYF,TGTGCCAGCAGCTTAGGTGGCAGGGAGGAGTACTTC
NA,TRBV5-5,15,TRBJ1-2,NA,CASSQRTVPNYGYTF,TGTGCCAGCAGCCAAAGGACAGTGCCTAACTATGGCTACACCTTC
NA,TRBV7-9,13,TRBJ1-1,NA,CASSLTVNTEAFF,TGTGCCAGCAGCCTGACAGTCAACACTGAAGCTTTCTTT
NA,TRBV2,12,TRBJ1-1,NA,CASSERTPEAFF,TGTGCCAGCAGTGAGAGAACGCCTGAAGCTTTCTTT
NA,TRBV13,17,TRBJ1-6,NA,CASSLESWRNGGSPLHF,TGTGCCAGCAGCTTAGAATCTTGGAGAAACGGTGGGTCACCCCTCCACTTT
TRBD2,TRBV29-1,19,TRBJ2-7,NA,CSVEDPRTSGGRLHYEQYF,TGCAGCGTTGAAGATCCGCGAACTAGCGGGGGCCGACTCCACTACGAGCAGTACTTC
TRBD2,TRBV9,16,TRBJ2-3,once,CASSVAGSGPRGTQYF,TGTGCCAGCAGCGTAGCTGGTAGCGGGCCCCGGGGTACGCAGTATTTT
NA,TRBV12-5,15,TRBJ1-2,NA,CASDSPRQGPYGYTF,TGTGCTAGTGACTCCCCCCGGCAGGGTCCCTATGGCTACACCTTC
NA,TRBV6-5,12,TRBJ1-5,NA,CASSRTPGPQHF,TGTGCCAGCAGTCGAACTCCCGGGCCCCAGCATTTT
TRBD2,TRBV10-3,18,TRBJ2-5,NA,CAISASPLSGGGQETQYF,TGTGCCATCAGTGCCAGCCCCCTTAGCGGGGGGGGCCAAGAGACCCAGTACTTC
NA,TRBV21-1,12,TRBJ2-7,NA,CATRGGSYEQYF,TGTGCCACCCGTGGAGGGTCGTACGAGCAGTACTTC
TRBD1,TRBV15,18,TRBJ1-3,NA,CATSRDLSRQGNGNTIYF,TGTGCCACCAGCAGAGATCTTTCGAGACAGGGGAATGGAAACACCATATATTTT
TRBD1,TRBV27,15,TRBJ2-7,NA,CASSGDRGGRYEQYF,TGTGCCAGCAGCGGAGACAGGGGCGGAAGGTACGAGCAGTACTTC
NA,TRBV10-3,15,TRBJ1-1,NA,CAISEVEGKNTEAFF,TGTGCCATCAGTGAGGTGGAGGGAAAGAACACTGAAGCTTTCTTT
NA,TRBV7-3,15,TRBJ2-3,NA,CASSLTPGSGDTQYF,TGTGCCAGCAGCTTAACCCCCGGGTCTGGGGATACGCAGTATTTT